Below, 3 T cell receptor beta chains from the same sample are listed, as sequenced in a study of shared clonotypes between healthy human individuals. Naivety among CD8 cells was defined by CD45RO negativity and positive CCR7 selection, thereby excluding terminally differentiated effector memory CD45RA+ cells. The table came from immunoSEQ multiplex PCR; TCRdb's copy has only in-frame clones and leaves some out. The table has 450,000 to 700,000 clones, about 95% seen once; the top ten hold roughly 0.1%. Specimen: naive CD8+ T cells sorted from blood. All receptors derive from a woman in her thirties in good health.

The chain employs TRBV27 and TRBJ1-2; D possibly corresponds to TRBD1 (5 bases). Trimming took 5 bases from V and 4 from J, leaving 17 bases between them. The CDR3 has 15 amino acids. Germline V gene lookup returns CDR1 MNHEY and CDR2 SMNVEV (reference sequence). CDR3 in DNA: TGTGCCAGCAGTGGGGTATGGCAGGGTCGCTATGGCTACACCTTC. Translating gives CASSGVWQGRYGYTF.

This chain links TRBV19 with TRBJ1-6; D uncertain. The CDR3 is made up of 12 amino acids. Trimming took 1 base from V and 9 from J, leaving 4 bases between them. Per the germline V gene, CDR1 is LNHDA and CDR2 is SQIVND (reference sequence). Here the CDR3 reads CASSIASSPLHF. CDR3 nucleotides: TGTGCCAGTAGTATAGCGAGTTCACCCCTCCACTTT.

The genes are TRBV27 and TRBJ2-5; 11 bases agree with TRBD2. V gave up 2 bases and J gave up 2 bases; unmatched junction bases: 13. CDR1 is MNHEY and CDR2 is SMNVEV in the germline V gene (reference sequence). The CDR3 extends over 19 amino acids. The CDR3 DNA follows: TGTGCCAGCAGTTTACTTTTAGCTAGCGGGGGGATGAGTCAAGAGACCCAGTACTTC. Protein sequence: CASSLLLASGGMSQETQYF.